What follows is one T cell receptor (beta chain) and its context. These data originate in a study of blood T cell repertoires in COVID-19. Turning to the study itself: The study drew acute and convalescent COVID-19 samples from the United States, Italy and Spain. T cells, B-cell-depleted T cells, or PBMCs provided the cDNA or gDNA that served as material.

Authors' data handling: Nucleated cell counts were estimated from reference gene primer amplification. Clones were read by immunoSEQ multiplex PCR, and TCRdb kept only the in-frame ones, dropping some. V and J calls and clone size are copied from that table; D and trimming were computed from the DNA. Here the sample spans about 73,000 clones, 70% to 85% being singletons. CDR3 size: 15 residues. The V gene's germline CDR1 is SNHLY and CDR2 FYNNEI. Trimming took 1 base from V and 8 from J; bases not matched to a gene: 10. V is TRBV2 and J is TRBJ2-5; TRBD1 matches 7 bases. The sample was peripheral blood. This receptor was taken from a woman aged 60-75 years with acute or convalescent COVID-19. The CDR3 bases are TGTGCCAGCAGTGAAGTAGTGACAGAGGGGGCAACCCAGTACTTC. Protein: CASSEVVTEGATQYF.